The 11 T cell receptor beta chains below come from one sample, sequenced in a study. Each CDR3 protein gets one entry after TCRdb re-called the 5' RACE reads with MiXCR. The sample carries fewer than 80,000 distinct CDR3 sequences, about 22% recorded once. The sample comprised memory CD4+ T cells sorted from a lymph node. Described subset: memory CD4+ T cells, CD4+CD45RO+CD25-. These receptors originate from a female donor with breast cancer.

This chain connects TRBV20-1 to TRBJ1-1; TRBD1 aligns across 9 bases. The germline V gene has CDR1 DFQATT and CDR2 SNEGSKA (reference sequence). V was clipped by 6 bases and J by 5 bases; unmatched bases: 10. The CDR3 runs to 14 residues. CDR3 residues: CSANTGTGRTEAFF. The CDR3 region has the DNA TGCAGTGCAAATACCGGGACAGGGAGAACTGAAGCTTTCTTT.

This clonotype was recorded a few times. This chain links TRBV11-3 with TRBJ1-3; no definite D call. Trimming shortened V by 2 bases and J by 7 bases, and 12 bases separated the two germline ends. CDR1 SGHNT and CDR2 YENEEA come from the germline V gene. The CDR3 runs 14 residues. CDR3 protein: CASSLTAAANTIYF. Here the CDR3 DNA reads TGTGCCAGCAGCTTAACCGCCGCTGCCAACACCATATATTTT.

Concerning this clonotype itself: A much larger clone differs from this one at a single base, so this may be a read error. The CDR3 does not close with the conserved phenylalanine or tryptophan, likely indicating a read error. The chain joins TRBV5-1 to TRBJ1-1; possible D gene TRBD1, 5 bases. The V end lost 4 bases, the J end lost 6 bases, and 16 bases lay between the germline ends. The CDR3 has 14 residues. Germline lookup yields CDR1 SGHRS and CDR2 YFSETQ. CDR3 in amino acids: CASSGDPPSSEAFS. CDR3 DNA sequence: TGCGCCAGCAGCGGGGACCCACCTTCCTCTGAAGCTTTCTCT.

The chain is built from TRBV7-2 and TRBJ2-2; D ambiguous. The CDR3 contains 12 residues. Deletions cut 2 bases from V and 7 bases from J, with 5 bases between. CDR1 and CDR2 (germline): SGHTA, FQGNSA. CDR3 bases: TGTGCCAGCAGCTTAAGGATCGGGGAGCTGTTTTTT. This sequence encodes CASSLRIGELFF.

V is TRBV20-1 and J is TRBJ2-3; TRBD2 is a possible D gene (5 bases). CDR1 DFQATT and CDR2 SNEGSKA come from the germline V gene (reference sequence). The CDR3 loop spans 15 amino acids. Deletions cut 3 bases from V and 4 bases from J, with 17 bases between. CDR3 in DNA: TGCAGTGCTAGGCGGACTGCGGAGGTCGCAGATACGCAGTATTTT. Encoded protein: CSARRTAEVADTQYF.

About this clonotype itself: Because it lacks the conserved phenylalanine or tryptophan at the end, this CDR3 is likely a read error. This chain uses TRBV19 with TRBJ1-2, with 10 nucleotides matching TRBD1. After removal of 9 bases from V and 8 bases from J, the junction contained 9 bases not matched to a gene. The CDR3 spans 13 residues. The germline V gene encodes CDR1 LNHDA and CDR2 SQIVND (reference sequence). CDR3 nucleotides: TGTGCCAGCCCGACAGGGGGCGAGGAGGGCTACACCGTC. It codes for CASPTGGEEGYTV.

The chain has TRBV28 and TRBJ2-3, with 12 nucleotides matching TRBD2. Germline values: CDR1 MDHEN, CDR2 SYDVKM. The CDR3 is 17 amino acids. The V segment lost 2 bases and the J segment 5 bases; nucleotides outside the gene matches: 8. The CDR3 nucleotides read TGTGCCAGCAGTTTACTAGCGGGAGGGCCGGGGATAGATACGCAGTATTTT. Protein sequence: CASSLLAGGPGIDTQYF. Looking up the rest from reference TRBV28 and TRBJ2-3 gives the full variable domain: DVKVTQSSRYLVKRTGEKVFLECVQDMDHENMFWYRQDPGLGLRLIYFSYDVKMKEKGDIPEGYSVSREKKERFSLILESASTNQTSMYLCASSLLAGGPGIDTQYFGPGTRLTVL.

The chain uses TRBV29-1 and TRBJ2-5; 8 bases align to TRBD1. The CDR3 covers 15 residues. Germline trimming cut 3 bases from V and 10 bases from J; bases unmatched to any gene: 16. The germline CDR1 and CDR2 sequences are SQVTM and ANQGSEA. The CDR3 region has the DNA TGCAGCGTTGACCAGGGGGCGGCGGCCAAGAGGAGCCAGTACTTC. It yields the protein CSVDQGAAAKRSQYF.

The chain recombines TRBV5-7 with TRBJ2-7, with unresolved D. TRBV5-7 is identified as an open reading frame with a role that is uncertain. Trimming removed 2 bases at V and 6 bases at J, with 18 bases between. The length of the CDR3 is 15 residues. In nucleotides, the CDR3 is TGTGCCAGCAGCTTAAGGACCCGAACAGTCTTCGAGCAGTACTTC. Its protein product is CASSLRTRTVFEQYF.

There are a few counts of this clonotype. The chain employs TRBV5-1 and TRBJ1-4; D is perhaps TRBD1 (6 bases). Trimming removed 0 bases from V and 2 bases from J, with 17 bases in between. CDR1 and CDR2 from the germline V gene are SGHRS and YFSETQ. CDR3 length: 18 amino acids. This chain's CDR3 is CASSLGLTGQLTNEKLFF. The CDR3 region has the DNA TGCGCCAGCAGCTTGGGACTAACCGGACAGTTGACTAATGAAAAACTGTTTTTT.

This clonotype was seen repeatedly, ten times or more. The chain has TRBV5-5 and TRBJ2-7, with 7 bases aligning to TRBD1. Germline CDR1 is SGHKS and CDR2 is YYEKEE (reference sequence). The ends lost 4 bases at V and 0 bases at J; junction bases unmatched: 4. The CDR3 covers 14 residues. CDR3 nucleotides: TGTGCCAGCAGCGCGACAGGGAGCTCCTACGAGCAGTACTTC. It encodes CASSATGSSYEQYF.